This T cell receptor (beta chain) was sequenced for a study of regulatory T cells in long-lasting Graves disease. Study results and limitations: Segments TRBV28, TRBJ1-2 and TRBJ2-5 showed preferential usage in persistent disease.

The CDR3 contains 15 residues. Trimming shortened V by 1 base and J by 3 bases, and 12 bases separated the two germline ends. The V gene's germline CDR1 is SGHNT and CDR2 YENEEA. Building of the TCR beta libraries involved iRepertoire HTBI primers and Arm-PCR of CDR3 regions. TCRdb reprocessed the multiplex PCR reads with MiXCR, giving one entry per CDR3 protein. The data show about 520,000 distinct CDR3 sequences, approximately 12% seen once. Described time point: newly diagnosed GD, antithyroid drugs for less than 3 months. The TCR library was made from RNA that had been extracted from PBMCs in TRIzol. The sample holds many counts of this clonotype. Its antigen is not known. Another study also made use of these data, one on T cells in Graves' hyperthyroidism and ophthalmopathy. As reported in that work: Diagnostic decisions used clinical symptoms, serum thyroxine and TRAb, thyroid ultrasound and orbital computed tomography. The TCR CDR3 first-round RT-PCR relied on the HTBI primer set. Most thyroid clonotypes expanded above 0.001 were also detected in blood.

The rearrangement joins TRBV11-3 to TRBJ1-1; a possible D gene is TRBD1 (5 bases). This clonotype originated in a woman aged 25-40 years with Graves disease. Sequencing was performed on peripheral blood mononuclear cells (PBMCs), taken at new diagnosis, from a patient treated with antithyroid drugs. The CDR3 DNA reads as TGTGCCAGCAGCTTAGCAGCAGGGAGGGACACTGAAGCTTTCTTT. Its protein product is CASSLAAGRDTEAFF.